Given below is one T cell receptor beta chain in context. Its target is not known. It was with 60 Vbeta and 13 Jbeta primers that the PCR ran. Generated by immunoSEQ multiplex PCR, the TCRdb table keeps only in-frame clones and is missing some. The sample records about 120,000 clones, approximately 87% being singletons. These data belong to a study of cytomegalovirus exposure and HLA in healthy donors. Study-level results: Among CMV-associated TCR beta chains, most appeared HLA-restricted in a later analysis. Later analysis identified a missense DCLRE1C variant that was linked to TCR beta V- and J-gene trimming. In terms of immune exposure information, only CMV serostatus was available. About 87% or about 30% of the time was how often most TCR beta V segments were productive, according to an earlier analysis.

Germline V gene data show CDR1 as MNHEY and CDR2 as SMNVEV (reference sequence). The CDR3 is 16 amino acids. V shed 2 bases, J shed 7 bases, and the junction held 11 bases outside the gene matches. This sequence originates from a young man in good health and CMV-seropositive. V and J are TRBV27 and TRBJ2-7; 10 nucleotides agree with TRBD2. The sequencing sample was made of PBMCs. The CDR3 bases are TGTGCCAGCAGTTTAAGCGGGGGGGCTGCGCCGGGGGAGCAGTACTTC. It specifies CASSLSGGAAPGEQYF.